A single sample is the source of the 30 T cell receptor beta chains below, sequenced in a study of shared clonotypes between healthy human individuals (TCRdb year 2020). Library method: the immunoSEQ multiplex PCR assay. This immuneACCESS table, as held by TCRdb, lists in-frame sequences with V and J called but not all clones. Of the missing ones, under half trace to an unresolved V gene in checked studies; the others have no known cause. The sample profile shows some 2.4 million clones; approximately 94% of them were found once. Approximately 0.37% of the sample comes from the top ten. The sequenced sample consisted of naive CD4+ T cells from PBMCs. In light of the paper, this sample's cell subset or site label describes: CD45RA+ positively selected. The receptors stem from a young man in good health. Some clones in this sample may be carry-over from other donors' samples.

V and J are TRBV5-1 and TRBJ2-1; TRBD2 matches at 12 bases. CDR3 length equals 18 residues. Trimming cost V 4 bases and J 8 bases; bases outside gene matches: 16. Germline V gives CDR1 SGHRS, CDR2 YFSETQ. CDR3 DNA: TGCGCCAGCAGCACCCTAACTCTAGCGGGAGGGCCGTCTTATGAGCAGTTCTTC. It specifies CASSTLTLAGGPSYEQFF.

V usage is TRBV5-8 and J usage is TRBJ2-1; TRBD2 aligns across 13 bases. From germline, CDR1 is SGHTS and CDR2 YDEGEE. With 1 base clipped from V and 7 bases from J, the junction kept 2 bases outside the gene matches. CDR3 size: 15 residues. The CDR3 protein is CASSLTGLAGNEQFF. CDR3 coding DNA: TGTGCCAGCAGCTTGACGGGACTAGCGGGGAATGAGCAGTTCTTC.

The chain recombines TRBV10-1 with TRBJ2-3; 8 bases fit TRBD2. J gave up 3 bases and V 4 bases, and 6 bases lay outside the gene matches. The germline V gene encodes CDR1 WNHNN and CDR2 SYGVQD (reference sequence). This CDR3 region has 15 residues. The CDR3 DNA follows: TGCGCCAGCAGTGCGGGAGGGCCTGGTACAGATACGCAGTATTTT. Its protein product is CASSAGGPGTDTQYF.

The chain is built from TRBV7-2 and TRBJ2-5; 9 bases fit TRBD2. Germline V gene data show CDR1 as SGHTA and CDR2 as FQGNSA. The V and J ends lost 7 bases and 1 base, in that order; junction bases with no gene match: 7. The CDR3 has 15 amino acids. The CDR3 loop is CASTSTSGGQETQYF. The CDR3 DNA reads TGTGCCAGCACCTCGACTAGCGGCGGCCAAGAGACCCAGTACTTC.

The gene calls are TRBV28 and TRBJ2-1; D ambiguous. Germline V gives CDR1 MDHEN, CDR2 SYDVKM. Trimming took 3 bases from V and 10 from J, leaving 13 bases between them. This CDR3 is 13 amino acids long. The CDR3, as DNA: TGTGCCAGCAGTTTGCCCCAGCTGGGCGAGCAGTTCTTC. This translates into CASSLPQLGEQFF.

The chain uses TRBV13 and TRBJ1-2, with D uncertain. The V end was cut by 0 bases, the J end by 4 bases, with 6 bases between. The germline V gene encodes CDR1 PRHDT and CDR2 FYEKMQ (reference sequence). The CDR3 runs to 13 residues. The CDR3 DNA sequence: TGTGCCAGCAGCTTAGGACGGTTCTATGGCTACACCTTC. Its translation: CASSLGRFYGYTF.

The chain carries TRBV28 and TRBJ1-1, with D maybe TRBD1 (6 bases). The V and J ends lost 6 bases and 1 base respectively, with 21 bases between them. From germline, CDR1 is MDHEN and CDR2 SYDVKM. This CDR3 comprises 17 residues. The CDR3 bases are TGTGCCAGCAGAAAAGGGGGTGTACCCCGGGAGAACACTGAAGCTTTCTTT. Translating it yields CASRKGGVPRENTEAFF.

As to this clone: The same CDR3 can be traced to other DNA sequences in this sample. The CDR3 sequence is CASSGLAGVTGELFF. The CDR3, as DNA: TGCGCCAGCAGCGGACTAGCGGGGGTAACCGGGGAGCTGTTTTTT. This chain uses TRBV5-1 with TRBJ2-2; 13 positions match TRBD2. Germline CDR1 SGHRS, CDR2 YFSETQ. The CDR3 totals 15 residues. V was clipped by 4 bases and J by 5 bases; unmatched bases: 2.

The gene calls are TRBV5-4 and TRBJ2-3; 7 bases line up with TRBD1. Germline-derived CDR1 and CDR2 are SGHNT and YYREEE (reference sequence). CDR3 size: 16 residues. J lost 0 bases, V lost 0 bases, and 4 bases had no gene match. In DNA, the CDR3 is TGTGCCAGCAGCTTGGGAAGGGGGCAAAGCACAGATACGCAGTATTTT. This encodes CASSLGRGQSTDTQYF.

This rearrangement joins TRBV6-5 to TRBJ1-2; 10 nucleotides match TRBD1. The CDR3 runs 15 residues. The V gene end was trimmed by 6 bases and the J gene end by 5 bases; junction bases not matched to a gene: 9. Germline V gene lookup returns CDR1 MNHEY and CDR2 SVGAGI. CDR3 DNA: TGTGCCAGCAGCCCGGGACAGGGGAGGGAGTATGGCTACACCTTC. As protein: CASSPGQGREYGYTF.

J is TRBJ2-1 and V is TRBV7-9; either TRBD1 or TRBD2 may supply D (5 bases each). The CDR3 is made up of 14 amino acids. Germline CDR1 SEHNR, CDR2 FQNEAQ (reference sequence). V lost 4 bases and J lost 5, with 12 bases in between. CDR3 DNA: TGTGCCAGCAGCTCACTCGGGGCAGACAATGAGCAGTTCTTC. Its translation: CASSSLGADNEQFF.

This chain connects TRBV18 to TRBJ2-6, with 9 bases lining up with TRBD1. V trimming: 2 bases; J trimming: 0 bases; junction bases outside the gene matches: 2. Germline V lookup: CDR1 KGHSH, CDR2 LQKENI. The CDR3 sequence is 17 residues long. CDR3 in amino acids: CASSPGTGNSGANVLTF. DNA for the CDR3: TGTGCCAGCTCACCAGGGACAGGGAACTCTGGGGCCAACGTCCTGACTTTC.

The CDR3 DNA reads as TGTGCCAGCAGCCAAGATAGTACTGGGACCTACGAGCAGTACTTC. This gives the protein CASSQDSTGTYEQYF. The chain couples TRBV4-2 to TRBJ2-7; D remains ambiguous. This CDR3 is 15 amino acids long. CDR1 and CDR2 (germline): LGHNA, YNFKEQ. Trimming took 0 bases from V and 2 from J, leaving 11 bases between them.

As DNA, the CDR3 is TGCAGTGCTAGTTTAAGCTACGAGCAGTACTTC. It translates to CSASLSYEQYF. This sequence joins TRBV20-1 and TRBJ2-5, with D unclear. The J call may be in error: the DNA end matches TRBJ2-7 better. In germline, CDR1 is DFQATT, CDR2 SNEGSKA (reference sequence). The CDR3 has 11 residues.

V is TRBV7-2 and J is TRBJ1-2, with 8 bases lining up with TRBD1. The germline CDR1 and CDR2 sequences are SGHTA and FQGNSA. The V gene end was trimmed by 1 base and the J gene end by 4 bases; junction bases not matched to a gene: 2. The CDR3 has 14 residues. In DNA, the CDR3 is TGTGCCAGCAGCTTAGTGACAGGGGTCTATGGCTACACCTTC. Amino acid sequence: CASSLVTGVYGYTF. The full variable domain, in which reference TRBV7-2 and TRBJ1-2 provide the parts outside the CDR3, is GAGVSQSPSNKVTEKGKDVELRCDPISGHTALYWYRQSLGQGLEFLIYFQGNSAPDKSGLPSDRFSAERTGGSVSTLTIQRTQQEDSAVYLCASSLVTGVYGYTFGSGTRLTVV.

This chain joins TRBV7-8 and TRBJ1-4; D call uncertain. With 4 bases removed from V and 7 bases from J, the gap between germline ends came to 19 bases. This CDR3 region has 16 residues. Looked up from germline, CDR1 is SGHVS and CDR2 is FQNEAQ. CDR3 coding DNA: TGTGCCAGCAGCTCCCACACCGAGATGTGGGGTGAAAAACTGTTTTTT. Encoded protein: CASSSHTEMWGEKLFF. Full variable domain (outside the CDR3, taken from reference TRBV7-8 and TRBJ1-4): GAGVSQSPRYKVAKRGQDVALRCDPISGHVSLFWYQQALGQGPEFLTYFQNEAQLDKSGLPSDRFFAERPEGSVSTLKIQRTQQEDSAVYLCASSSHTEMWGEKLFFGSGTQLSVL.

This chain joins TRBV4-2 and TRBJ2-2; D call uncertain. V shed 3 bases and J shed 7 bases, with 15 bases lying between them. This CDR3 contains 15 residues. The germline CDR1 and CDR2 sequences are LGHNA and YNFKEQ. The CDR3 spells CASSQGRVDGGELFF. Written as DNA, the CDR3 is TGTGCCAGCAGCCAGGGAAGGGTGGATGGCGGGGAGCTGTTTTTT.

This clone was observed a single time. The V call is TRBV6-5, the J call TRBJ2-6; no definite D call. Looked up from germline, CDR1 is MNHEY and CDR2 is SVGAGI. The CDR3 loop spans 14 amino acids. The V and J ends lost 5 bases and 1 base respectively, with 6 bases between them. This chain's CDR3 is CASSTPSGANVLTF. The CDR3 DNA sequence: TGTGCCAGCAGTACCCCTTCTGGGGCCAACGTCCTGACTTTC.

This CDR3 is CASSPSSSYQETQYF. The CDR3 DNA follows: TGTGCCAGCTCACCAAGTTCTTCGTACCAAGAGACCCAGTACTTC. The chain is built from TRBV18 and TRBJ2-5; D remains ambiguous. This CDR3 region has 15 residues. Germline CDR1 reads KGHSH; CDR2 reads LQKENI. V shed 2 bases and J shed 0 bases, with 10 bases lying between them.

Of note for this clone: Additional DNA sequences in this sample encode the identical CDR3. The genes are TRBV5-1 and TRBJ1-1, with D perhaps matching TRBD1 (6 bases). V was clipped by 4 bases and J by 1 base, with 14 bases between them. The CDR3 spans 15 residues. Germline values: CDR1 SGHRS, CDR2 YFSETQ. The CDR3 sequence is CASSLSQGPNTEAFF. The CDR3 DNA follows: TGCGCCAGCAGCCTCTCACAGGGCCCGAACACTGAAGCTTTCTTT. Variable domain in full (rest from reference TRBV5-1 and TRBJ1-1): KAGVTQTPRYLIKTRGQQVTLSCSPISGHRSVSWYQQTPGQGLQFLFEYFSETQRNKGNFPGRFSGRQFSNSRSEMNVSTLELGDSALYLCASSLSQGPNTEAFFGQGTRLTVV.

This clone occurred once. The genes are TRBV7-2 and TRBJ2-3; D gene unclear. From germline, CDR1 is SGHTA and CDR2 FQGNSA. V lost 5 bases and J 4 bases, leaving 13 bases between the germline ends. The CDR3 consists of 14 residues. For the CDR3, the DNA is TGTGCCAGCAGCCAAGCTAGTGGCGCAGATACGCAGTATTTT. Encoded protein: CASSQASGADTQYF.

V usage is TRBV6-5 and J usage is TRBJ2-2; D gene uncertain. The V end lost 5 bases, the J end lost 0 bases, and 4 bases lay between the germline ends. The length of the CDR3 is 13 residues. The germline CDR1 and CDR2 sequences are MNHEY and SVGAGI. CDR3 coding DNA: TGTGCCAGCAGTAATTCGAACACCGGGGAGCTGTTTTTT. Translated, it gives CASSNSNTGELFF.

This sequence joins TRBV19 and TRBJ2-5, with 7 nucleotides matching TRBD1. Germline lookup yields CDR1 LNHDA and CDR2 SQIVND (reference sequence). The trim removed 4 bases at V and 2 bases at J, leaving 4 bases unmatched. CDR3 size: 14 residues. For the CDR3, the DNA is TGTGCCAGTAGTAAGGGACAGCCTCAAGAGACCCAGTACTTC. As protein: CASSKGQPQETQYF.

CDR3 protein: CASSPGPPPGEQYF. Here the CDR3 DNA reads TGCGCCAGCAGCCCGGGACCCCCTCCGGGCGAGCAGTACTTC. This sequence joins TRBV5-1 and TRBJ2-7; TRBD1 or TRBD2 may be the D gene (5 bases each). The CDR3 runs 14 residues. V was clipped by 4 bases and J by 6 bases, with 17 bases between them. Germline V gene lookup returns CDR1 SGHRS and CDR2 YFSETQ.

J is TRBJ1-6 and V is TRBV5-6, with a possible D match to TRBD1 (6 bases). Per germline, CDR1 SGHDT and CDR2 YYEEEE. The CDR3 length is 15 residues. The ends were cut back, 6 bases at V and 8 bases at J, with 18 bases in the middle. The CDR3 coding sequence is TGTGCCAGCACTGCGGGACACCAGACGTATTCACCCCTCCACTTT. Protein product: CASTAGHQTYSPLHF.

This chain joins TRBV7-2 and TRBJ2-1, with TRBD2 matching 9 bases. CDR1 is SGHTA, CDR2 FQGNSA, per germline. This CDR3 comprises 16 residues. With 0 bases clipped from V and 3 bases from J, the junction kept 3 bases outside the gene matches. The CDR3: CASSLASGRLYNEQFF. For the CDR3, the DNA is TGTGCCAGCAGCTTAGCGAGCGGGAGGCTCTACAATGAGCAGTTCTTC.

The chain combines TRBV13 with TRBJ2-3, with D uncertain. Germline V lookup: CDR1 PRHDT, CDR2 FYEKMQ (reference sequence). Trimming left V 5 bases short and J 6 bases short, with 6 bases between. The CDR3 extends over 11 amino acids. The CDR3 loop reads CASSQKDTQYF. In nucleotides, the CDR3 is TGTGCCAGCAGCCAAAAGGATACGCAGTATTTT.

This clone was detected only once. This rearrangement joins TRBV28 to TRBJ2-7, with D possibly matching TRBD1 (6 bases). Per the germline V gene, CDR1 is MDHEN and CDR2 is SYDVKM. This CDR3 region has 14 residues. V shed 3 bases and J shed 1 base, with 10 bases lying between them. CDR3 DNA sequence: TGTGCCAGCAGTTTTGTAGGACAGTCCTACGAGCAGTACTTC. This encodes CASSFVGQSYEQYF.

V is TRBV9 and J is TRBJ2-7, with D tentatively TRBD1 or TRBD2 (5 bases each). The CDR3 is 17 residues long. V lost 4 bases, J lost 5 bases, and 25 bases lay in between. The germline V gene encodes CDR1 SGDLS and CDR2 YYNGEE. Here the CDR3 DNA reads TGTGCCAGCAGCCCACCGGGCCCTGGGACCAGGCCCGACGAGCAGTACTTC. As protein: CASSPPGPGTRPDEQYF.

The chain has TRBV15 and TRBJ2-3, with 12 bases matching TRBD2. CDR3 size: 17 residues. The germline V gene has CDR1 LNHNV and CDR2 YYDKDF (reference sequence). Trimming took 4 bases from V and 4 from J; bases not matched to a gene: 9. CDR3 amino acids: CATSTSGRAVRPDTQYF. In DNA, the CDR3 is TGTGCCACCAGCACTAGCGGGAGGGCCGTCCGACCAGATACGCAGTATTTT.